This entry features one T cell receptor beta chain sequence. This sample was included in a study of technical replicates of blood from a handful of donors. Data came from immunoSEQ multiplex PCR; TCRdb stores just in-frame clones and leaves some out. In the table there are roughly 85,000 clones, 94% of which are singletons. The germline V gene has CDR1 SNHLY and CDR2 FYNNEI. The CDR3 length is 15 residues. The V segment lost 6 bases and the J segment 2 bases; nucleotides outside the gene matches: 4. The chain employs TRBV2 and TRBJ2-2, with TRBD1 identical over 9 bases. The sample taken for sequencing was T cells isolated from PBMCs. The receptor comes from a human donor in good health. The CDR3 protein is CASRPGQGNTGELFF. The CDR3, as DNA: TGTGCCAGCAGGCCGGGACAGGGAAACACCGGGGAGCTGTTTTTT. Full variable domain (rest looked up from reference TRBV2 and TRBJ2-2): EPEVTQTPSHQVTQMGQEVILRCVPISNHLYFYWYRQILGQKVEFLVSFYNNEISEKSEIFDDQFSVERPDGSNFTLKIRSTKLEDSAMYFCASRPGQGNTGELFFGEGSRLTVL.